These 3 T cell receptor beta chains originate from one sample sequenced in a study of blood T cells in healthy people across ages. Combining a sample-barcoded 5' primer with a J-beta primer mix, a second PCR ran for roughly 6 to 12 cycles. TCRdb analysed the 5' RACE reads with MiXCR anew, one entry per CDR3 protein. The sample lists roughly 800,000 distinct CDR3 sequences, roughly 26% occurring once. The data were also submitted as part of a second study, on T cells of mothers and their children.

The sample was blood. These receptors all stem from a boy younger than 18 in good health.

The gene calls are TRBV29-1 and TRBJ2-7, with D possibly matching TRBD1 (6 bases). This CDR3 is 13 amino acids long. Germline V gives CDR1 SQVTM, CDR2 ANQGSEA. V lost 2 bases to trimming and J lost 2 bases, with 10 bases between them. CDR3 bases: TGCAGCGTTGAACGAGACAGGCCCTACGAGCAGTACTTC. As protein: CSVERDRPYEQYF.

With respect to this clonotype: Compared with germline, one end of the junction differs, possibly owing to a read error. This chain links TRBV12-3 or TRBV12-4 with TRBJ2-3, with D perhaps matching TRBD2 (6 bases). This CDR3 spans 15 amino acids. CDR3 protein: CASSPWITSTDAQYF. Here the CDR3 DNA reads TGTGCCAGCAGTCCATGGATAACTAGCACAGATGCGCAGTATTTT.

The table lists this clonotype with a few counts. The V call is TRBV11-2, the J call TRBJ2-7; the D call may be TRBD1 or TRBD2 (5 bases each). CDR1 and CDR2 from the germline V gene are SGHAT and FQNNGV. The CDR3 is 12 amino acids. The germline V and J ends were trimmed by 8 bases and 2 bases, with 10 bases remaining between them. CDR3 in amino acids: CASRDGAYEQYF. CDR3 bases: TGTGCCAGCCGGGACGGAGCCTACGAGCAGTACTTC.